Listed below are T cell receptor beta chains from one sample, sequenced in a study of blood T cell repertoires in COVID-19. The table came from immunoSEQ multiplex PCR; TCRdb's copy has only in-frame clones and leaves some out. The data show under 150,000 clones, approximately 84% seen once. Sequencing input: peripheral blood. These receptors came from an elderly woman with acute or convalescent COVID-19. The CDR3 runs from the conserved cysteine through the conserved F or W. The D gene is left open where the match is weak. Size values are once, few and many counts, or a class for expanded clones, and some rows have none.

J gene: TRBJ1-5; V gene: TRBV19; clone size: .; D gene: .; CDR3 DNA: TGTGCCAGTAGTCCTATCCCCGGTGATAGCAATCAGCCCCAGCATTTT; CDR3 protein: CASSPIPGDSNQPQHF
J gene: TRBJ1-5; V gene: TRBV19; clone size: .; D gene: TRBD1; CDR3 DNA: TGTGCCAGTAGCCGACAGGGGGCGGTCCAGCCCCAGCATTTT; CDR3 protein: CASSRQGAVQPQHF
J gene: TRBJ1-1; V gene: TRBV18; clone size: .; D gene: .; CDR3 DNA: TGTGCCAGCTCGATGGCAGGGGAAGGCACTGAAGCTTTCTTT; CDR3 protein: CASSMAGEGTEAFF
J gene: TRBJ2-6; V gene: TRBV19; clone size: .; D gene: TRBD2; CDR3 DNA: TGTGCCGCAAAGCGGGGATCCTCTGGGGCCAACGTCCTGACTTTC; CDR3 protein: CAAKRGSSGANVLTF
J gene: TRBJ2-7; V gene: TRBV10-2; clone size: once; D gene: TRBD2; CDR3 DNA: TGCGCCAGCACGGGACTAGCGGGGGGCCGCAGCTCCTACGAGCAGTACTTC; CDR3 protein: CASTGLAGGRSSYEQYF
J gene: TRBJ2-1; V gene: TRBV5-1; clone size: .; D gene: TRBD2; CDR3 DNA: TGCGCCAGCAGCCAAACTAGCGGGATCTACAATGAGCAGTTCTTC; CDR3 protein: CASSQTSGIYNEQFF
J gene: TRBJ1-2; V gene: TRBV18; clone size: .; D gene: TRBD1; CDR3 DNA: TGTGCCAGCTCACAAATCGGAGGAACAGGGGGCCATGGCTACACCTTC; CDR3 protein: CASSQIGGTGGHGYTF
J gene: TRBJ1-6; V gene: TRBV5-1; clone size: .; D gene: .; CDR3 DNA: TGCGCCAGCGCGTCCGGGACATCTTCTTCACCCCTCCACTTT; CDR3 protein: CASASGTSSSPLHF
J gene: TRBJ2-1; V gene: TRBV5-1; clone size: .; D gene: .; CDR3 DNA: TGCGCCAGCAGCTTGGGAGGGCACCGGTCCTACAATGAGCAGTTCTTC; CDR3 protein: CASSLGGHRSYNEQFF
J gene: TRBJ2-3; V gene: TRBV15; clone size: .; D gene: TRBD1; CDR3 DNA: TGTGCCACCAGCAGAGTGGCAGGGGGTAGTACAGATACGCAGTATTTT; CDR3 protein: CATSRVAGGSTDTQYF
J gene: TRBJ2-2; V gene: TRBV6-5; clone size: .; D gene: .; CDR3 DNA: TGTGCCAGCAGAAGGGGATCTGGCACCGGGGAGCTGTTTTTT; CDR3 protein: CASRRGSGTGELFF
J gene: TRBJ2-5; V gene: TRBV2; clone size: .; D gene: TRBD2; CDR3 DNA: TGTGCCAGCAGTGACGGACTAGCGGGGGGCGAAGAGACCCAGTACTTC; CDR3 protein: CASSDGLAGGEETQYF
J gene: TRBJ2-7; V gene: TRBV7-6; clone size: .; D gene: .; CDR3 DNA: TGTGCCAGCAGCCCGCGCAGGGGGGACGAGCAGTACTTC; CDR3 protein: CASSPRRGDEQYF
J gene: TRBJ2-5; V gene: TRBV7-8; clone size: .; D gene: TRBD2; CDR3 DNA: TGTGCCAGCAGGAAGGGGACTAGCGGGAGATGGGAGACCCAGTACTTC; CDR3 protein: CASRKGTSGRWETQYF
J gene: TRBJ1-4; V gene: TRBV11-2; clone size: .; D gene: .; CDR3 DNA: TGTGCCAGCAGCTTAAGAGGAACTAATGAAAAACTGTTTTTT; CDR3 protein: CASSLRGTNEKLFF
J gene: TRBJ2-7; V gene: TRBV19; clone size: .; D gene: TRBD1; CDR3 DNA: TGTGCCAGTAGTATAGAGGGGGCAGGGGGCTACGAGCAGTACTTC; CDR3 protein: CASSIEGAGGYEQYF
J gene: TRBJ2-1; V gene: TRBV6-1; clone size: .; D gene: .; CDR3 DNA: TGTGCCAGCAGTTTTGGGCTCTACAATGAGCAGTTCTTC; CDR3 protein: CASSFGLYNEQFF
J gene: TRBJ1-1; V gene: TRBV9; clone size: .; D gene: TRBD1; CDR3 DNA: TGTGCCAGCAGCGCACAGGGGGCTGGCACTGAAGCTTTCTTT; CDR3 protein: CASSAQGAGTEAFF
J gene: TRBJ1-1; V gene: TRBV3-1/TRBV3-2; clone size: .; D gene: .; CDR3 DNA: TGTGCCAGCAGCCTAAATAGTCCTTCTTCTGAAGCTTTCTTT; CDR3 protein: CASSLNSPSSEAFF
J gene: TRBJ2-1; V gene: TRBV19; clone size: .; D gene: .; CDR3 DNA: TGTGCCAGTAGTGCCCAGGACTACAATGAGCAGTTCTTC; CDR3 protein: CASSAQDYNEQFF
J gene: TRBJ1-6; V gene: TRBV5-6; clone size: .; D gene: .; CDR3 DNA: TGTGCCAGCAGACTTGGTTCGGTTTCACCCCTCCACTTT; CDR3 protein: CASRLGSVSPLHF
J gene: TRBJ1-5; V gene: TRBV3-1/TRBV3-2; clone size: .; D gene: .; CDR3 DNA: TGTGCCAGCAGCCGCGGGGGCAATCAGCCCCAGCATTTT; CDR3 protein: CASSRGGNQPQHF
J gene: TRBJ2-1; V gene: TRBV27; clone size: .; D gene: .; CDR3 DNA: TGTGCCAGCAGTTTCTGGGGCGGAAATGAGCAGTTCTTC; CDR3 protein: CASSFWGGNEQFF
J gene: TRBJ1-5; V gene: TRBV11-2; clone size: few; D gene: .; CDR3 DNA: TGTGCCAGCAGCCAGACGGGGACTTTCCAGCCCCAGCATTTT; CDR3 protein: CASSQTGTFQPQHF
J gene: TRBJ2-5; V gene: TRBV7-9; clone size: .; D gene: TRBD1; CDR3 DNA: TGTGCCAGCAGCCCTACCGACAGGGCCGAGACCCAGTACTTC; CDR3 protein: CASSPTDRAETQYF
J gene: TRBJ2-7; V gene: TRBV4-3; clone size: few; D gene: .; CDR3 DNA: TGCGCCAGCAGCCAAGATAGAGGACGGTGGAGGTCCGAGCAGTACTTC; CDR3 protein: CASSQDRGRWRSEQYF
J gene: TRBJ1-4; V gene: TRBV19; clone size: .; D gene: .; CDR3 DNA: TGTGCCAGTAGTATCGGGTGGTCAACTAATGAAAAACTGTTTTTT; CDR3 protein: CASSIGWSTNEKLFF
J gene: TRBJ1-1; V gene: TRBV18; clone size: .; D gene: .; CDR3 DNA: TGTGCCAGCTCACCCGCCAGGGCCAACACTGAAGCTTTCTTT; CDR3 protein: CASSPARANTEAFF
J gene: TRBJ2-6; V gene: TRBV3-1/TRBV3-2; clone size: once; D gene: TRBD1; CDR3 DNA: TGTGCCAGCAGCCAAGAAACCGGGACAGGGAGCTCTGGGGCCAACGTCCTGACTTTC; CDR3 protein: CASSQETGTGSSGANVLTF
J gene: TRBJ2-5; V gene: TRBV3-1/TRBV3-2; clone size: .; D gene: .; CDR3 DNA: TGTGCCAGCAGCCAAGCAGGGACCCAGTACTTC; CDR3 protein: CASSQAGTQYF
J gene: TRBJ2-3; V gene: TRBV27; clone size: few; D gene: .; CDR3 DNA: TGTGCCAGCATCTCCCAGGGGCTAGATACGCAGTATTTT; CDR3 protein: CASISQGLDTQYF